This record covers a single T cell receptor (beta chain). The V gene's germline CDR1 is SEHNR and CDR2 FQNEAQ (reference sequence). V was shortened by 1 base and J by 8 bases, with 5 bases between the two germline ends. The CDR3 sequence is 12 residues long. The data derive from a study of control samples from healthy donors and cancer patients. Method: immunoSEQ multiplex PCR; TCRdb's copy keeps in-frame clones and lacks some. This repertoire shows 73,000 or so clones, more than 85% found once; its top ten account for more than 3%. The sequenced sample was blood. The rearrangement links TRBV7-9 to TRBJ1-4; no firm D call. This TCR derives from a woman between 50 and 59 years old in good health. As DNA, the CDR3 is TGTGCCAGCAGCTTAGTCGGAGAAAAACTGTTTTTT. It is translated as CASSLVGEKLFF.